Listed below are T cell receptor beta chains from one sample, sequenced in a study of a mutant IDH1 vaccine in newly diagnosed glioma. These receptors lack a known antigen. TCRdb keeps only in-frame clones here, not all; method: immunoSEQ multiplex PCR. Found here are around 60,000 clones, about 88% of them singletons; the top ten hold 4%. This material consisted of PBMCs, taken from a glioma patient whose treatment included an IDH1 peptide vaccine. These receptors all come from a man aged 25 to 40 with glioma. The CDR3 runs from the conserved cysteine through the conserved F or W. Fields, in order: D gene, V gene, J gene, clone size, CDR3 protein, CDR3 DNA. D genes are given only for firm matches. Only part of the rows carry a size: once, few, many, or a class if the clone is expanded.

NA	TRBV27	TRBJ1-2	NA	CASSWGGRDGYTF	TGTGCCAGCAGTTGGGGCGGGCGAGATGGCTACACCTTC
TRBD2	TRBV4-1	TRBJ2-3	NA	CASSQGLAVSTDTQYF	TGCGCCAGCAGCCAAGGACTAGCGGTTAGCACAGATACGCAGTATTTT
NA	TRBV5-1	TRBJ1-2	NA	CASSLEGGNYGYTF	TGCGCCAGCAGCTTGGAAGGGGGGAACTATGGCTACACCTTC
TRBD1	TRBV29-1	TRBJ2-3	NA	CSVEDPGTKQGAADTQYF	TGCAGCGTTGAAGATCCGGGGACCAAACAGGGGGCGGCAGATACGCAGTATTTT
NA	TRBV7-9	TRBJ1-1	NA	CASRNGRQELFEAFF	TGTGCCAGCAGAAACGGAAGACAGGAGTTGTTTGAAGCTTTCTTT
NA	TRBV9	TRBJ1-1	NA	CASSPRKNTEAFF	TGTGCCAGCAGCCCACGAAAGAACACTGAAGCTTTCTTT
TRBD1	TRBV5-1	TRBJ1-1	NA	CASHPWQGANTEAFF	TGCGCCAGCCACCCGTGGCAGGGGGCTAACACTGAAGCTTTCTTT
NA	TRBV10-1	TRBJ2-2	NA	CASSEGSGELFF	TGCGCCAGCAGTGAGGGGTCCGGGGAGCTGTTTTTT
NA	TRBV27	TRBJ1-6	few	CASSFESSWSYNSPLHF	TGTGCCAGCAGTTTCGAGTCATCTTGGTCGTATAATTCACCCCTCCACTTT
NA	TRBV28	TRBJ1-5	few	CASSLLPRGGNQPQHF	TGTGCCAGCAGTTTACTCCCCCGGGGCGGCAATCAGCCCCAGCATTTT
TRBD1	TRBV28	TRBJ1-2	NA	CASNTGGGDGYTF	TGTGCCAGCAACACAGGGGGAGGAGATGGCTACACCTTC
NA	TRBV19	TRBJ1-5	NA	CASSMWGAQNQPQHF	TGTGCCAGTAGTATGTGGGGGGCCCAAAATCAGCCCCAGCATTTT
NA	TRBV6-5	TRBJ2-2	NA	CASSYGLGNTGELFF	TGTGCCAGCAGTTATGGGCTAGGCAACACCGGGGAGCTGTTTTTT
NA	TRBV7-9	TRBJ1-1	NA	CASSTDLDTEAFF	TGTGCCAGCAGCACGGACTTGGACACTGAAGCTTTCTTT
NA	TRBV28	TRBJ2-7	NA	CASSWGGDSYEQYF	TGTGCCAGCAGTTGGGGCGGGGACTCCTACGAGCAGTACTTC
NA	TRBV10-3	TRBJ1-1	NA	CAISESSFRGTEAFF	TGTGCCATCAGTGAGTCGTCGTTTCGGGGAACTGAAGCTTTCTTT
NA	TRBV4-1	TRBJ1-1	NA	CASSQGQSGEAFF	TGCGCCAGCAGCCAAGGGCAAAGCGGTGAAGCTTTCTTT
NA	TRBV30	TRBJ2-7	NA	CAWRTTKTYEQYF	TGTGCCTGGCGGACGACAAAAACCTACGAGCAGTACTTC
NA	TRBV5-1	TRBJ1-2	NA	CASSLSDANYGYTF	TGCGCCAGCAGCTTGTCAGACGCTAACTATGGCTACACCTTC
NA	TRBV29-1	TRBJ2-7	NA	CSVLDTNYEQYF	TGCAGCGTTCTGGACACGAACTACGAGCAGTACTTC
NA	TRBV30	TRBJ1-6	NA	CAWSAGGPNSPLHF	TGTGCCTGGAGTGCGGGGGGGCCTAATTCACCCCTCCACTTT
NA	TRBV4-1	TRBJ2-5	once	CASSQEGPPQESQYF	TGCGCCAGCAGCCAAGAGGGACCCCCTCAGGAGAGCCAGTACTTC
TRBD2	TRBV5-4	TRBJ2-1	NA	CASSFTRGGYNEQFF	TGTGCCAGCAGCTTTACCCGCGGGGGATACAATGAGCAGTTCTTC
TRBD1	TRBV7-6	TRBJ1-1	NA	CASSLVAGQGISVF	TGTGCCAGCAGCTTAGTTGCCGGACAGGGAATATCGGTCTTT
NA	TRBV5-1	TRBJ1-1	NA	CASSLGGNTEAFF	TGCGCCAGCAGCTTGGGGGGGAACACTGAAGCTTTCTTT
NA	TRBV11-2	TRBJ1-6	NA	CASSGQRSYNSPLHF	TGTGCCAGCAGCGGGCAAAGATCCTATAATTCACCCCTCCACTTT
NA	TRBV7-6	TRBJ1-6	NA	CASSLGVSNSPLHF	TGTGCCAGCAGCTTAGGGGTTTCTAATTCACCCCTCCACTTT
NA	TRBV10-1	TRBJ2-7	NA	CASSESGTYEQYF	TGCGCCAGCAGTGAGTCAGGGACCTACGAGCAGTACTTC
NA	TRBV19	TRBJ1-5	few	CASRWSNQPQHF	TGTGCCAGTAGGTGGAGCAATCAGCCCCAGCATTTT
NA	TRBV9	TRBJ1-1	NA	CASSVDGENTEAFF	TGTGCCAGCAGCGTAGATGGGGAGAACACTGAAGCTTTCTTT
NA	TRBV28	TRBJ2-7	NA	CASSRTITYEQYF	TGTGCCAGCAGTCGGACCATCACCTACGAGCAGTACTTC
NA	TRBV5-1	TRBJ1-2	NA	CASSLAVGRYGYTF	TGCGCCAGCAGCTTGGCCGTTGGGAGGTATGGCTACACCTTC
NA	TRBV7-9	TRBJ2-5	NA	CASTEGKGPQETQYF	TGTGCCAGCACCGAGGGGAAGGGGCCACAAGAGACCCAGTACTTC
NA	TRBV6-5	TRBJ1-6	NA	CASSDGDNSPLHF	TGTGCCAGCAGTGACGGGGATAATTCACCCCTCCACTTT
TRBD1	TRBV19	TRBJ2-1	NA	CASSINGAAGGLSNEQFF	TGTGCCAGTAGTATAAACGGGGCGGCAGGGGGCCTATCCAATGAGCAGTTCTTC
TRBD2	TRBV27	TRBJ2-5	once	CASSFLAGGPETQYF	TGTGCCAGCAGTTTCCTAGCGGGGGGGCCGGAGACCCAGTACTTC
NA	TRBV5-6	TRBJ2-7	NA	CASSFWQRASYEQYF	TGTGCCAGCAGCTTTTGGCAGCGTGCCTCCTACGAGCAGTACTTC
TRBD1	TRBV18	TRBJ2-7	NA	CASSLRTGNSEQYF	TGTGCCAGCTCACTCCGGACAGGGAATAGCGAGCAGTACTTC
NA	TRBV5-4	TRBJ1-1	NA	CASSSRIGTEAFF	TGTGCCAGCAGCTCCCGTATCGGAACCGAAGCTTTCTTT
TRBD1	TRBV27	TRBJ1-1	NA	CASSPFGQGSRQAFF	TGTGCCAGCAGCCCTTTCGGACAGGGTTCGCGTCAAGCTTTCTTT
NA	TRBV11-2	TRBJ2-3	NA	CASSPPGSTDTQYF	TGTGCCAGCAGCCCACCGGGGAGCACAGATACGCAGTATTTT
TRBD1	TRBV15	TRBJ2-4	NA	CATSTGTENIQYF	TGCGCCACCAGCACAGGGACAGAAAACATTCAGTACTTC
TRBD2	TRBV5-1	TRBJ2-1	NA	CASSLTGGFHEQFF	TGCGCCAGCAGCTTGACGGGGGGGTTTCATGAGCAGTTCTTC
TRBD1	TRBV6-1	TRBJ2-5	NA	CASKGGQGQETQYF	TGTGCCAGCAAGGGAGGACAGGGCCAAGAGACCCAGTACTTC
NA	TRBV28	TRBJ2-3	NA	CASTPGDIRLDTQYF	TGTGCCAGCACCCCAGGGGACATACGTTTGGATACGCAGTATTTT
NA	TRBV7-8	TRBJ1-1	NA	CASSSLSVNTEAFF	TGTGCCAGCAGCTCCCTTAGCGTGAACACTGAAGCTTTCTTT
NA	TRBV18	TRBJ2-5	NA	CASSPPTGQETQYF	TGTGCCAGCTCACCCCCGACGGGTCAAGAGACCCAGTACTTC
TRBD1	TRBV5-4	TRBJ2-3	few	CASSLDRGLTDTQYF	TGTGCCAGCAGCCTGGACAGGGGTCTCACAGATACGCAGTATTTT
NA	TRBV2	TRBJ2-7	few	CASSERELSYEQYF	TGTGCCAGCAGTGAAAGGGAGCTTTCCTACGAGCAGTACTTC
NA	TRBV18	TRBJ2-5	NA	CASSANQETQYF	TGTGCCAGCTCAGCAAACCAAGAGACCCAGTACTTC
NA	TRBV5-5	TRBJ1-5	once	CASSLAPGAQHQPQHF	TGTGCCAGCAGCTTGGCCCCGGGGGCCCAGCATCAGCCCCAGCATTTT
TRBD2	TRBV7-8	TRBJ2-7	NA	CASSLVGGIGYEQYF	TGTGCCAGCAGCTTAGTGGGGGGGATCGGCTACGAGCAGTACTTC
NA	TRBV5-4	TRBJ2-7	NA	CASSFRARSSYEQYF	TGTGCCAGCAGCTTTAGGGCAAGGTCCTCCTACGAGCAGTACTTC
TRBD1	TRBV9	TRBJ1-6	NA	CASSVEQGLSNSPLHF	TGTGCCAGCAGCGTAGAACAGGGGCTCTCGAATTCACCCCTCCACTTT
NA	TRBV28	TRBJ2-1	NA	CASSLGRNNEQFF	TGTGCCAGCAGTTTAGGCAGAAACAATGAGCAGTTCTTC
NA	TRBV5-3	TRBJ2-1	NA	CARSPQCCPHNEQFF	TGTGCCAGAAGCCCCCAGTGCTGCCCACACAATGAGCAGTTCTTC
NA	TRBV2	TRBJ1-2	NA	CASNQRTLFLERDYGYTF	TGTGCCAGCAACCAGCGCACCTTATTCCTGGAAAGGGACTATGGCTACACCTTC